This T cell receptor (beta chain) was observed in a study of PD-1 blockade in mismatch repair-deficient tumors. Study context: All were previously treated, progressing patients with eleven to twelve mismatch repair-deficient cancer types.

The germline V gene encodes CDR1 MDHEN and CDR2 SYDVKM. The length of the CDR3 is 11 residues. A few pembrolizumab responders had their TCRs sequenced. Method: immunoSEQ multiplex PCR; TCRdb's copy keeps in-frame clones and lacks some. The table has 80,000 to 100,000 clones, about 85% seen once; the top ten hold approximately 2.7%. Comment on this clone: No antigen is known for it.

Findings and limits, study-wide: After pembrolizumab, tumor-resident clones rose rapidly, then generally contracted before radiologic responses.

The sequences come from peripheral blood, collected 12 weeks after starting pembrolizumab. This chain uses TRBV28 with TRBJ2-5; D is unresolved. The J call could be wrong; TRBJ2-7 is a better fit for the DNA end. The sequence was collected from an adult with mismatch repair-deficient cancer. CDR3 residues: CASSLTNEQYF. For the CDR3, the DNA is TGTGCCAGCAGTTTGACCAACGAGCAGTACTTC.